Below are 31 T cell receptor beta chains sequenced from a single sample in a study of vaccination effects on CD4 cells after COVID-19. Their cognate antigens are unknown. The protocol was immunoSEQ multiplex PCR, while the TCRdb copy is restricted to in-frame clones and leaves out a portion. The data contain tens of thousands of clones, around 80% of them seen just once; the ten biggest clones take up 0.95% to 1.5%. Pools of viral peptides were used by the ViraFEST assay to expand antigen-specific CD4+ T cells ahead of sequencing. The culture ran for 10 days before CD4+ T cells were isolated. The cohort was immunized with two doses of either the BNT162b2 or mRNA-1273 vaccine. This specimen consisted of CD4+ T cells from PBMCs cultured with HCoV-229E spike peptides, obtained after COVID-19 vaccination. All receptors come from a human donor who received a COVID-19 vaccine.

The rearrangement links TRBV24-1 to TRBJ2-2, with 12 bases aligning to TRBD1. The junction had 10 bases not matched to a gene; V was cut back by 9 bases and J by 6 bases. Germline V gene data show CDR1 as KGHDR and CDR2 as SFDVKD. The CDR3 consists of 16 residues. Written as DNA, the CDR3 is TGTGCCACCTTCCTCCGCGGGACAGGGGGCTCCGGGGAGCTGTTTTTT. Translated: CATFLRGTGGSGELFF.

This clone appeared a few times. The rearrangement joins TRBV5-4 to TRBJ1-2; perhaps TRBD1 as D (5 bases). The CDR3 is made up of 13 amino acids. V lost 2 bases, J lost 8 bases, and 13 bases lay in between. Germline CDR1 and CDR2: SGHNT and YYREEE (reference sequence). This chain's CDR3 is CASSFRVIGGYTF. The CDR3 nucleotides are TGTGCCAGCAGCTTCAGGGTGATTGGGGGCTACACCTTC.

The gene calls are TRBV5-1 and TRBJ2-2, with D unresolved. V was clipped by 6 bases and J by 4 bases, with 10 bases between them. This CDR3 is built from 13 residues. Per germline, CDR1 SGHRS and CDR2 YFSETQ. The CDR3 protein is CASNGPSTGELFF. The CDR3 coding sequence is TGCGCCAGCAACGGGCCAAGCACCGGGGAGCTGTTTTTT.

This clone was seen a single time. This sequence joins TRBV14 and TRBJ1-1; 8 bases fit TRBD1. V shed 1 base, J shed 0 bases, and the junction held 4 bases outside the gene matches. Germline CDR1 SGHDN, CDR2 FVKESK. This CDR3 comprises 16 residues. DNA of the CDR3: TGTGCCAGCAGCCAAGGCCTGGACAGGGTGAACACTGAAGCTTTCTTT. Translation gives CASSQGLDRVNTEAFF.

The chain links TRBV18 to TRBJ2-3; 14 bases align to TRBD2. Germline CDR1 reads KGHSH; CDR2 reads LQKENI. V was pared by 3 bases and J by 5 bases, with 4 bases of the junction left unmatched. CDR3 length: 16 amino acids. Written as DNA, the CDR3 is TGTGCCAGCTCACCCCCGGGACTAGCGGGGGTAGATACGCAGTATTTT. Its protein is CASSPPGLAGVDTQYF.

Concerning this clone: Other DNA sequences in the sample encode the same CDR3. The chain carries TRBV5-1 and TRBJ1-1; D is ambiguous. V shed 0 bases and J shed 1 base, with 7 bases lying between them. Per germline, CDR1 SGHRS and CDR2 YFSETQ. CDR3 length: 14 residues. DNA of the CDR3: TGCGCCAGCAGCTTGGCAGGCCAGAACACTGAAGCTTTCTTT. Translation: CASSLAGQNTEAFF.

The CDR3 sequence: CASSLVGPSSTDTQYF. CDR3 in DNA: TGTGCCAGCAGCTTAGTTGGCCCATCTAGCACAGATACGCAGTATTTT. The V call is TRBV7-3, the J call TRBJ2-3; D is unresolved. V was clipped by 2 bases and J by 0 bases, with 12 bases between them. The germline V gene has CDR1 SGHTA and CDR2 FQGTGA. The CDR3 totals 16 residues.

CDR3: CASSQEQGRETQYF. CDR3 nucleotide sequence: TGCGCCAGCAGCCAAGAGCAGGGTCGGGAGACCCAGTACTTC. The chain has TRBV4-3 and TRBJ2-5; possibly TRBD1 for D (5 bases). Germline loops: CDR1 LGHNA, CDR2 YSLEER. The CDR3 covers 14 residues. The V gene lost 0 bases and the J gene lost 5 bases, with 10 bases spanning the gap.

CDR3 sequence reads: CASRPSGSGDYNEQFF. The CDR3 nucleotides read TGTGCCAGTAGACCCTCGGGGAGCGGGGACTACAATGAGCAGTTCTTC. The V call is TRBV19, the J call TRBJ2-1, with 7 positions matching TRBD2. The CDR3 spans 16 residues. Germline V gives CDR1 LNHDA, CDR2 SQIVND (reference sequence). After removal of 6 bases from V and 3 bases from J, the junction contained 11 bases not matched to a gene.

The chain links TRBV7-2 to TRBJ2-3, with a tentative D call TRBD2 (6 bases). CDR1 SGHTA and CDR2 FQGNSA come from the germline V gene. Trimming removed 3 bases at V and 6 bases at J, with 10 bases between. The CDR3 has 13 amino acids. Here the CDR3 reads CASSFPGTDTQYF. The CDR3 bases are TGTGCCAGCAGCTTTCCCGGGACTGATACGCAGTATTTT.

The chain joins TRBV6-5 to TRBJ1-2, with D tentatively TRBD1 (5 bases). Germline V gene sequence: CDR1 MNHEY, CDR2 SVGAGI. This CDR3 has 16 amino acids. Trimming removed 2 bases from V and 4 bases from J, with 17 bases in between. The CDR3 nucleotides are TGTGCCAGCAGTTACAATACCGGGACCGGTATCTATGGCTACACCTTC. Protein: CASSYNTGTGIYGYTF.

The rearrangement uses TRBV5-1 and TRBJ1-1, with 7 bases that match TRBD1. The CDR3 totals 18 residues. The V gene end was trimmed by 2 bases and the J gene end by 2 bases; junction bases not matched to a gene: 15. Germline V gene lookup returns CDR1 SGHRS and CDR2 YFSETQ. The CDR3 nucleotides read TGCGCCAGCAGCTTTCCCATCGGACAGGAGTCCCTAAACACTGAAGCTTTCTTT. This sequence encodes CASSFPIGQESLNTEAFF.

The rearrangement joins TRBV6-4 to TRBJ1-6; 7 positions match TRBD1. The V gene end was trimmed by 7 bases and the J gene end by 7 bases; junction bases not matched to a gene: 10. This CDR3 spans 15 amino acids. Germline values: CDR1 MRHNA, CDR2 SNTAGT. The CDR3 nucleotides read TGTGCCAGCATTGGGCAGGGGGATTTCAATTCACCCCTCCACTTT. This gives the protein CASIGQGDFNSPLHF.

The CDR3 loop is CASSLRLWNTEAFF. The CDR3 DNA reads TGTGCCAGCAGCTTAAGGTTATGGAACACTGAAGCTTTCTTT. This rearrangement joins TRBV7-2 to TRBJ1-1; no reliable D call. The V gene's germline CDR1 is SGHTA and CDR2 FQGNSA. V shed 2 bases and J shed 1 base, with 8 bases lying between them. The CDR3 runs 14 residues. The full variable domain, in which reference TRBV7-2 and TRBJ1-1 provide the parts outside the CDR3, is GAGVSQSPSNKVTEKGKDVELRCDPISGHTALYWYRQSLGQGLEFLIYFQGNSAPDKSGLPSDRFSAERTGGSVSTLTIQRTQQEDSAVYLCASSLRLWNTEAFFGQGTRLTVV.

The rearrangement links TRBV18 to TRBJ2-7, with D maybe TRBD1 (6 bases). This CDR3 contains 13 residues. Germline CDR1 reads KGHSH; CDR2 reads LQKENI. Deletions cut 6 bases from V and 6 bases from J, with 15 bases between. As DNA, the CDR3 is TGTGCCAGCTCGGTGGACAGCACCAGCGAGCAGTACGTC. Encoded protein: CASSVDSTSEQYV.

The rearrangement uses TRBV30 and TRBJ1-1; 11 positions agree with TRBD1. The CDR3 totals 15 residues. The germline gives CDR1 GTSNPN, CDR2 SVGIG (reference sequence). J was trimmed by 1 base and V by 4 bases; bases with no gene match: 5. CDR3 sequence reads: CAWTRTGGRNTEAFF. The CDR3 DNA follows: TGTGCCTGGACCAGGACAGGGGGCAGGAACACTGAAGCTTTCTTT.

The V and J genes are TRBV18 and TRBJ2-5; D ambiguous. The CDR3 loop spans 13 amino acids. Trimming took 3 bases from V and 0 from J, leaving 5 bases between them. Germline V gene lookup returns CDR1 KGHSH and CDR2 LQKENI. CDR3 sequence: CASSPSNQETQYF. Written as DNA, the CDR3 is TGTGCCAGCTCACCGTCGAACCAAGAGACCCAGTACTTC.

The chain uses TRBV9 and TRBJ2-3, with TRBD1 as a possible D gene (8 bases). The CDR3 contains 16 residues. V was trimmed by 0 bases and J by 1 base, leaving 12 bases between them. The germline V gene has CDR1 SGDLS and CDR2 YYNGEE. CDR3 nucleotide sequence: TGTGCCAGCAGCGTAGGTACAGGGGGGGGCACAGATACGCAGTATTTT. This gives the protein CASSVGTGGGTDTQYF.

This rearrangement joins TRBV6-5 to TRBJ1-3; weak D call: TRBD1 (6 bases). The length of the CDR3 is 16 residues. Trimming left V 4 bases short and J 1 base short, with 14 bases between. CDR1 is MNHEY and CDR2 is SVGAGI in the germline V gene. CDR3 nucleotide sequence: TGTGCCAGCAGTTCAAGACGACAGGAGTCTGGAAACACCATATATTTT. This encodes CASSSRRQESGNTIYF.

This chain connects TRBV4-2 to TRBJ2-7; 9 bases map to TRBD2. CDR1 and CDR2 (germline): LGHNA, YNFKEQ. The CDR3 is made up of 15 amino acids. After removal of 4 bases from V and 4 bases from J, the junction contained 8 bases not matched to a gene. The CDR3 here is CASSPRGGGEYEQYV. CDR3 in DNA: TGTGCCAGCAGCCCTAGGGGCGGGGGGGAATACGAGCAGTACGTC.

This sequence joins TRBV6-5 and TRBJ1-2; TRBD1 agrees at 8 bases. In germline, CDR1 is MNHEY, CDR2 SVGAGI. The CDR3 is made up of 14 amino acids. J was trimmed by 8 bases and V by 0 bases; bases with no gene match: 5. In DNA, the CDR3 is TGTGCCAGCAGTTACTCGAGGACAGGGAACGGCTACACCTTC. Protein sequence: CASSYSRTGNGYTF.

V is TRBV5-1 and J is TRBJ2-5; TRBD2 matches at 9 bases. Per germline, CDR1 SGHRS and CDR2 YFSETQ. V lost 0 bases and J lost 5; bases outside the gene matches: 5. This CDR3 contains 15 residues. The CDR3: CASSLALAGTETQYF. CDR3 in DNA: TGCGCCAGCAGCTTGGCCCTAGCGGGGACGGAGACCCAGTACTTC.

This sequence joins TRBV27 and TRBJ2-5, with a weak D call TRBD1 (5 bases). This CDR3 spans 14 amino acids. The germline V gene encodes CDR1 MNHEY and CDR2 SMNVEV (reference sequence). Between the trimmed V and J ends, which lost 5 bases and 1 base, there was a span of 11 bases. CDR3 sequence (DNA): TGTGCCAGCAGTCGGCCAGGGTCCCAAGAGACCCAGTACTTC. Translated, it gives CASSRPGSQETQYF.

Comment on this clone: The same CDR3 can be traced to other DNA sequences in this sample. This chain joins TRBV18 and TRBJ2-5, with no clear D. The V end lost 6 bases, the J end lost 0 bases, and 2 bases lay between the germline ends. Looked up from germline, CDR1 is KGHSH and CDR2 is LQKENI. The CDR3 runs 11 residues. The CDR3, as DNA: TGTGCCAGCTCGTACCAAGAGACCCAGTACTTC. It translates to CASSYQETQYF.

V and J are TRBV4-3 and TRBJ2-5; 7 bases agree with TRBD2. V gave up 4 bases and J gave up 5 bases; unmatched junction bases: 1. Germline V gene sequence: CDR1 LGHNA, CDR2 YSLEER. The CDR3 contains 12 residues. This chain's CDR3 is CASSLSGETQYF. DNA of the CDR3: TGCGCCAGCAGCCTTAGCGGGGAGACCCAGTACTTC.

The gene calls are TRBV11-2 and TRBJ2-2; 8 bases line up with TRBD1. The CDR3 covers 15 residues. V trimming: 6 bases; J trimming: 2 bases; junction bases outside the gene matches: 5. Germline CDR1 SGHAT, CDR2 FQNNGV. The DNA for the CDR3 is TGTGCCAGCAGACGTCCAGGGGGCAACACCGGGGAGCTGTTTTTT. Encoded protein: CASRRPGGNTGELFF.

The rearrangement uses TRBV11-2 and TRBJ2-5; D is perhaps TRBD2 (5 bases). This CDR3 is built from 15 residues. The germline V gene encodes CDR1 SGHAT and CDR2 FQNNGV. With 4 bases removed from V and 2 bases from J, the gap between germline ends came to 14 bases. CDR3 sequence (DNA): TGTGCCAGCAGCTCCCCTCTAGCAGCGCAAGAGACCCAGTACTTC. Protein product: CASSSPLAAQETQYF.

This clone was counted between two and nine times. Here the CDR3 reads CAISEAPAGGSGANVLTF. The CDR3 coding sequence is TGTGCCATCAGTGAGGCTCCGGCAGGGGGCTCTGGGGCCAACGTCCTGACTTTC. The chain has TRBV10-3 and TRBJ2-6; 7 nucleotides line up with TRBD1. Germline CDR1 reads ENHRY; CDR2 reads SYGVKD. The CDR3 has 18 residues. Germline trimming cut 2 bases from V and 0 bases from J; bases unmatched to any gene: 7.

This rearrangement joins TRBV30 to TRBJ2-2, with 9 bases identical to TRBD2. The CDR3 runs 15 residues. V was pared by 5 bases and J by 4 bases, with 8 bases of the junction left unmatched. Germline V gene lookup returns CDR1 GTSNPN and CDR2 SVGIG (reference sequence). The CDR3 here is CAWDPGLAITGELFF. The CDR3 coding sequence is TGTGCCTGGGATCCGGGACTAGCCATCACCGGGGAGCTGTTTTTT.

The chain carries TRBV27 and TRBJ2-5, with D unclear. V was clipped by 9 bases and J by 5 bases, with 10 bases between them. The CDR3 totals 11 residues. Germline V lookup: CDR1 MNHEY, CDR2 SMNVEV (reference sequence). The CDR3 DNA reads as TGTGCCAGTACCACTGGGGAGACCCAGTACTTC. Translated: CASTTGETQYF.

The chain recombines TRBV5-1 with TRBJ2-3; 9 positions match TRBD1. Germline lookup yields CDR1 SGHRS and CDR2 YFSETQ. With 2 bases clipped from V and 4 bases from J, the junction kept 5 bases outside the gene matches. The CDR3 sequence is 15 residues long. This CDR3 reads CASSFRTGEPDTQYF. For the CDR3, the DNA is TGCGCCAGCAGCTTCCGGACAGGGGAACCAGATACGCAGTATTTT.